This TCR beta chain was sequenced in a study of tumor and adjacent non-tumor tissue in lung cancer. Study information: Patients comprised 12 adenocarcinoma, a couple of squamous cell carcinoma and 1 small cell lung cancer. Overall study findings and caveats: Significantly higher TCR diversity was found in tumor than normal lung.

The template was RNA from unsorted bulk tissue. This non-tumor lung sample came from over 3 cm beyond the tumor edge. The library came from three nested PCR rounds adapted from ARM-PCR protocols. MiXCR, applied by TCRdb to the multiplex PCR reads, yields one record per CDR3 protein. The sample records some 97,000 distinct CDR3 sequences, more than 55% being singletons. With respect to this clonotype: Its antigen is currently unknown.

The CDR3 totals 13 residues. Germline loops: CDR1 DFQATT, CDR2 SNEGSKA (reference sequence). The ends were cut back, 4 bases at V and 7 bases at J, with 15 bases in the middle. The source of this sequence is a man aged 25-40 years with non-small cell lung cancer. The V and J genes are TRBV20-1 and TRBJ2-3, with D perhaps being TRBD1 or TRBD2 (5 bases each). Sequenced material: distant non-tumor lung tissue. CDR3 protein: CSAIRDQTNTQYF. In DNA form, the CDR3 reads TGCAGTGCTATCCGGGACCAGACCAATACGCAGTATTTT.